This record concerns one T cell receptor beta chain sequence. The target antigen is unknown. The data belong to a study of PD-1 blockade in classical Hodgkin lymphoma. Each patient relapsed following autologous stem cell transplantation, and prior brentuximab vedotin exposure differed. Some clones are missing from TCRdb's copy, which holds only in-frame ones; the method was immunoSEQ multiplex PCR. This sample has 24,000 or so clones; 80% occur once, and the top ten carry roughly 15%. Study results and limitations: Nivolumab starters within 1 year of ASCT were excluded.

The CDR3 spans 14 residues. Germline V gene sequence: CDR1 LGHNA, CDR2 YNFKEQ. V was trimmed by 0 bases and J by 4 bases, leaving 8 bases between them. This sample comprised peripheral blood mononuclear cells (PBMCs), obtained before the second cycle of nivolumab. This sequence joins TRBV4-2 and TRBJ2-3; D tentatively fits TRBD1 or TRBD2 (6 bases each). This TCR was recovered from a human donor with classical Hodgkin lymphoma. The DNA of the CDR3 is TGTGCCAGCAGCCAAGAGGGGGGCGCAGATACGCAGTATTTT. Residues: CASSQEGGADTQYF.